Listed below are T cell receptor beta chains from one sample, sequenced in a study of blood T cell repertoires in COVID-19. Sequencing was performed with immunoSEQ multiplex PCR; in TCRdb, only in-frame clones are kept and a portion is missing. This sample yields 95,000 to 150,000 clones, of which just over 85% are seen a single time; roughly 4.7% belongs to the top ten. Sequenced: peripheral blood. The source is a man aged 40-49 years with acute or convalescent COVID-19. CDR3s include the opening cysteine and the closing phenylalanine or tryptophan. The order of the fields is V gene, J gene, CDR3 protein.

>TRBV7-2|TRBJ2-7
CASSSGRVTSSYEQYF
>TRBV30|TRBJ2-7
CAWSVGVEQYF
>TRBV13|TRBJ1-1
CASSPGRGWMNTEAFF
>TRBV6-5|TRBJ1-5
CASIGTGDQPQHF
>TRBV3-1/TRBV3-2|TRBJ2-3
CAAGLTLQGLTDTQYF
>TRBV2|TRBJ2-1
CASSILALAWGEQFF
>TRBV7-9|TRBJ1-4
CASSPLGQAANEKLFF
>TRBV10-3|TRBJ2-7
CAISEVEIYEQYF
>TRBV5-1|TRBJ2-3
CASSPGQGISTDTQYF
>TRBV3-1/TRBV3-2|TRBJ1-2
CASSRVRGLVTF
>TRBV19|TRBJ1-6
CASSSWGQDSPLHF
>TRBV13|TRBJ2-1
CASSLGPIAGDSYNEQFF
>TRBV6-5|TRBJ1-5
CASSRDRENQPQHF
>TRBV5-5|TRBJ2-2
CASSPTSQNTGELFF
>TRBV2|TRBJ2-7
CASTLQGNEQYF
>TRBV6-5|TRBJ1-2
CASTKWDRADGYTF
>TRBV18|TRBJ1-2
CASSTTQGDYGYTF
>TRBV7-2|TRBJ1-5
CASSLGQGNQPQHF
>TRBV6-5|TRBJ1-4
CACNDDRVTEKLFF
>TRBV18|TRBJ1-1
CASSSGKSNTEAFF
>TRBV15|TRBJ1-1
CATGGTGVLLGTEAFF
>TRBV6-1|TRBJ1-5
CASSEWAGFTNQPQHF
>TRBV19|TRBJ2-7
CASSGVGSSYEQYF
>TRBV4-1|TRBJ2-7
CASSQDGLAGSLEQYF
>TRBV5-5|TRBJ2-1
CASSFAAGGPVNEQFF
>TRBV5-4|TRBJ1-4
CASSRDSTSNEKLFF
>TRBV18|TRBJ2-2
CASSPNRGATGELFF
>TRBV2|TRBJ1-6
CASSERGQGGSPLHF
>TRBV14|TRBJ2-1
CASSQGLLAGAYNEQFF
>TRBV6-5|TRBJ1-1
CASSRTGGTEAFF
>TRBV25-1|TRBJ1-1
CASSEGAGVRSEAFF
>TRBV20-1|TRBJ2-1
CSASPGLAGAVEQFF
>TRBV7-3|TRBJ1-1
CASSAGGGTEAFF
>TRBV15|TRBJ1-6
CATSRDPHLGSPLHF
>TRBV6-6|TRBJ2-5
CASSYGLMGETQYF
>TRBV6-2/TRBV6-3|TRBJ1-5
CASSSRRDNHQPQHF